The clone carrying this T cell receptor beta chain was picked up many times. Investigators prepared the TCR beta libraries by applying iRepertoire HTBI primers and Arm-PCR of CDR3 regions. TCRdb re-derived calls from the multiplex PCR reads in MiXCR, one entry per CDR3 protein. The sample has about 470,000 distinct CDR3 sequences, roughly a fifth seen once. This sample's time point: persistent/refractory GD, antithyroid drugs over 5 years with positive TRAb. The TCR library was made from RNA that had been extracted from PBMCs in TRIzol. The data derive from a study of regulatory T cells in long-lasting Graves disease. Germline V gene data show CDR1 as SGHNT and CDR2 as YENEEA. V was clipped by 1 base and J by 7 bases, with 13 bases between them. The CDR3 is 14 residues long.

This rearrangement joins TRBV11-3 to TRBJ1-1; tentatively, D is TRBD1 (5 bases). The starting material was peripheral blood mononuclear cells (PBMCs), obtained when the disease was refractory, from a patient treated with antithyroid drugs. This clonotype originated in a female donor with Graves disease. CDR3 nucleotide sequence: TGTGCCAGCAGCTTAGCCTCGTGGGGGTTTGAAGCTTTCTTT. It yields the protein CASSLASWGFEAFF.